A single sample is the source of the 12 T cell receptor beta chains below, sequenced in a study of T cell changes during pregnancy in multiple sclerosis. Here immunoSEQ multiplex PCR was the method, and the copy in TCRdb shows in-frame clones only, minus some. Among around 43,000 clones listed, roughly 93% were seen once. The starting material was CD8+ T cells from peripheral blood mononuclear cells, obtained after pregnancy. Receptors were obtained from a female donor with multiple sclerosis, enrolled in a pregnancy study.

This clone was found once. The V call is TRBV6-6, the J call TRBJ2-2; D is undetermined. CDR3 length: 14 amino acids. The germline gives CDR1 MNHNY, CDR2 SVGAGI (reference sequence). V was trimmed by 0 bases and J by 3 bases, leaving 5 bases between them. CDR3 sequence: CASSYSIDTGELFF. DNA of the CDR3: TGTGCCAGCAGTTACTCGATAGACACCGGGGAGCTGTTTTTT.

Worth noting for this clone: Other nucleotide sequences from this sample produce the same CDR3. The rearrangement joins TRBV27 to TRBJ2-7; 11 positions match TRBD1. V shed 5 bases and J 2 bases; nucleotides not matched to a gene: 2. CDR3 size: 14 residues. Germline V gene data show CDR1 as MNHEY and CDR2 as SMNVEV (reference sequence). The CDR3 DNA is TGTGCCAGCAGTCCGGGACAGGGGGCCTACGAGCAGTACTTC. This codes for CASSPGQGAYEQYF.

This clone appeared a few times. V usage is TRBV6-5 and J usage is TRBJ1-5; a possible D gene is TRBD1 (6 bases). The CDR3 length is 13 residues. Trimming removed 5 bases at V and 4 bases at J, with 9 bases between. Germline loops: CDR1 MNHEY, CDR2 SVGAGI. The CDR3 nucleotides read TGTGCCAGCAGTCAGGGGCAAAATCAGCCCCAGCATTTT. It specifies CASSQGQNQPQHF.

The chain is built from TRBV5-4 and TRBJ2-1, with a weak D call TRBD2 (5 bases). Deletions cut 2 bases from V and 9 bases from J, with 9 bases between. This CDR3 is 12 amino acids long. In germline, CDR1 is SGHNT, CDR2 YYREEE (reference sequence). DNA for the CDR3: TGTGCCAGCAGCTTTCTAGCACTTGAGCAGTTCTTC. Amino acids: CASSFLALEQFF.

This chain joins TRBV12-5 and TRBJ2-7, with D perhaps matching TRBD1 (6 bases). CDR3 size: 15 residues. The germline CDR1 and CDR2 sequences are LGHNT and FRNRAP. The V and J ends lost 1 base and 4 bases respectively, with 14 bases between them. The CDR3 spells CASGLAPGQGYEQYF. CDR3 bases: TGTGCTAGTGGTTTGGCGCCGGGACAAGGTTACGAGCAGTACTTC.

The chain combines TRBV5-8 with TRBJ2-7; tentatively, D is TRBD1 (5 bases). Germline assignment: CDR1 SGHTS and CDR2 YDEGEE. Trimming took 2 bases from V and 3 from J, leaving 12 bases between them. The CDR3 runs 14 residues. The CDR3 nucleotides are TGTGCCAGCAGCTTTGGGAACAGGATCTACGAGCAGTACTTC. This encodes CASSFGNRIYEQYF. The complete variable domain, with remaining parts taken from reference TRBV5-8 and TRBJ2-7, reads EAGVTQSPTHLIKTRGQQATLRCSPISGHTSVYWYQQALGLGLQFLLWYDEGEERNRGNFPPRFSGRQFPNYSSELNVNALELEDSALYLCASSFGNRIYEQYFGPGTRLTVT.

This clone is a singleton in its sample. This chain links TRBV4-3 with TRBJ2-5, with TRBD2 identical over 8 bases. V lost 4 bases to trimming and J lost 1 base; unmatched junction nucleotides: 14. The germline V gene encodes CDR1 LGHNA and CDR2 YSLEER. The CDR3 is 18 amino acids. Here the CDR3 DNA reads TGCGCCAGCAGCCCTACCCTGTACCGCGGGGGGCCCCAAGAGACCCAGTACTTC. It translates to CASSPTLYRGGPQETQYF.

The table lists this clone with a few counts. The CDR3 nucleotides are TGTGCCAGCAGTTCCCGAACAGGGACTGAAGCTTTCTTT. This gives the protein CASSSRTGTEAFF. The V call is TRBV27, the J call TRBJ1-1, with D maybe TRBD1 (6 bases). Germline lookup yields CDR1 MNHEY and CDR2 SMNVEV (reference sequence). The CDR3 is 13 amino acids. V was shortened by 4 bases and J by 5 bases, with 11 bases between the two germline ends.

This sequence joins TRBV19 and TRBJ2-7; D gene ambiguous. Trimming removed 1 base at V and 3 bases at J, with 7 bases between. Germline V lookup: CDR1 LNHDA, CDR2 SQIVND (reference sequence). The CDR3 runs to 13 residues. CDR3 residues: CASSIVHLYEQYF. In DNA form, the CDR3 reads TGTGCCAGTAGTATAGTACACCTCTACGAGCAGTACTTC.

The chain joins TRBV5-4 to TRBJ1-2, with 10 bases fitting TRBD1. The CDR3 length is 14 residues. Germline trimming cut 4 bases from V and 9 bases from J; bases unmatched to any gene: 9. Germline V lookup: CDR1 SGHNT, CDR2 YYREEE (reference sequence). CDR3 loop: CASSDGTGAWSYTF. For the CDR3, the DNA is TGTGCCAGCAGCGATGGGACAGGGGCCTGGAGCTACACCTTC.

This rearrangement joins TRBV28 to TRBJ2-7, with a possible D match to TRBD2 (7 bases). Between the trimmed V and J ends, which lost 5 bases and 3 bases, there was a span of 14 bases. Germline V gene data show CDR1 as MDHEN and CDR2 as SYDVKM. The CDR3 extends over 14 amino acids. The CDR3 region is CASSPGGAGYEQYF. CDR3 nucleotides: TGTGCCAGCAGTCCTGGGGGGGCTGGCTACGAGCAGTACTTC.

This clone was seen once. The chain joins TRBV4-2 to TRBJ2-3; D is possibly TRBD2 (7 bases). The CDR3 is made up of 19 amino acids. Per germline, CDR1 LGHNA and CDR2 YNFKEQ. The V and J ends lost 4 bases and 5 bases respectively, with 28 bases between them. The CDR3 DNA sequence: TGTGCCAGCAGCCGGGTCGAGAGACTTGACGGGGGGCCGGGAGATACGCAGTATTTT. This sequence encodes CASSRVERLDGGPGDTQYF.